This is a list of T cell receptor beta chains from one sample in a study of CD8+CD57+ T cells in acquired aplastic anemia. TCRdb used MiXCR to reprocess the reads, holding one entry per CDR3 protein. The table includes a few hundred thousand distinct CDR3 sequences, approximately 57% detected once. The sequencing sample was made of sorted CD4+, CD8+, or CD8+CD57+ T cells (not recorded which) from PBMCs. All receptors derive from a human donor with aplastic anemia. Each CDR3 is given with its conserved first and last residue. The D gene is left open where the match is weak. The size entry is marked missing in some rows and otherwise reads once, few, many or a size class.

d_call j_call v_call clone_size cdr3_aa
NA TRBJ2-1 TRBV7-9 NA CASSSTPVNEQFF
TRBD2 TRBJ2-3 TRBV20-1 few CSGKSGGVNTQYF
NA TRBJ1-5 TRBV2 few CASSVRSNQPQHF
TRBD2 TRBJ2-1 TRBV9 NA CASSVGEGNEQFF
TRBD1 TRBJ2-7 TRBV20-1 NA CSANAGTGYNEQYF
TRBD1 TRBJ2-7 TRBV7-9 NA CASSFTGVLYEQYF
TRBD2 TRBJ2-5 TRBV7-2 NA CASSLWASGDLTQYF
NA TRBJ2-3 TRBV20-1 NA CSASLLPISTDTQYF
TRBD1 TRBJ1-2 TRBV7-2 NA CASSTQGEYTF
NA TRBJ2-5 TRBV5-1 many CASSLLGQETQYF
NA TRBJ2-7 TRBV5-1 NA CASSPSVFGSYEQYF
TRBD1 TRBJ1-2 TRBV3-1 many CASSHPGQGNYGYTF
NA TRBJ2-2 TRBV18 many CASSPGLNTGELFF
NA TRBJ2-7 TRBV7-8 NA CASSLKGGAPYEQYF
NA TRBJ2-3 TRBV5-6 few CASLGGRRSTDTQYF
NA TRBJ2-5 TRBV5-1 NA CASSLEQGRVETQYF
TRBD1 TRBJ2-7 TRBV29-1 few CSVTGGTTYEQYF
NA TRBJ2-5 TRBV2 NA CASSEYGGHQETQYF
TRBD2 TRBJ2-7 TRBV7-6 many CASSFETSGAPLSYEQYF
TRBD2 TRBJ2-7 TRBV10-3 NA CATLAGASYEQYF
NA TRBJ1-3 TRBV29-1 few CSVRTDSGNTIYF
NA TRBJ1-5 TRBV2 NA CASRAGSDQPQHF
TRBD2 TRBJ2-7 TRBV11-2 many CASSFRGGEKGYEQYF
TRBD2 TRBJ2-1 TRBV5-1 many CASSKASGGPPYNEQFF
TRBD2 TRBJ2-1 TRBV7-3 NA CASSSTLAGGNNEQFF
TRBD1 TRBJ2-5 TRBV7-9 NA CASSMTGGGETQYF
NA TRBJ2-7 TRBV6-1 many CASSERTKVYEQYF
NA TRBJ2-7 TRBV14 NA CASSQVSRAYEQYF